The 17 T cell receptor beta chains listed next were all sequenced from one sample in a study of metastatic and nonmetastatic thyroid tumors. Not a single patient had been given any form of treatment at any point before undergoing thyroid surgery. Via MiXCR, TCRdb re-called the PCR reads. The data hold some 54,000 clones, with roughly a sixth observed a single time. Sequenced input: blood. The receptors were gathered from a female donor with papillary thyroid cancer or a benign thyroid nodule (not recorded which). Some clones in this sample may be carry-over from other donors' samples.

In its sample, this clone was seen many times. V usage is TRBV18 and J usage is TRBJ2-7, with 8 nucleotides matching TRBD1. The CDR3 has 16 residues. CDR1 is KGHSH and CDR2 is LQKENI in the germline V gene. V dropped 4 bases and J dropped 6; count of bases not matched to a gene: 14. This CDR3 reads CASSQSPGTGTGEQYF. The CDR3 DNA reads as TGTGCCAGCTCACAAAGCCCCGGGACAGGCACCGGCGAGCAGTACTTC.

J is TRBJ2-7 and V is TRBV7-8; maybe TRBD2 (5 bases). V was pared by 1 base and J by 0 bases, with 16 bases between. Germline V CDR1 and CDR2: SGHVS, FQNEAQ. This CDR3 has 17 amino acids. Written as DNA, the CDR3 is TGTGCCAGCAGCTTAGACGGAGGCGCAACAAGCTCCTACGAGCAGTACTTC. It translates to CASSLDGGATSSYEQYF.

This clone came up many times. This chain connects TRBV20-1 to TRBJ1-1; 11 nucleotides match TRBD1. Germline loops: CDR1 DFQATT, CDR2 SNEGSKA (reference sequence). The CDR3 is made up of 14 amino acids. V was pared by 3 bases and J by 10 bases, with 10 bases of the junction left unmatched. CDR3: CSAREGQGVRGAFF. CDR3 sequence (DNA): TGCAGTGCTAGGGAGGGACAGGGGGTTCGAGGAGCTTTCTTT.

This clone showed up many times. The chain is built from TRBV19 and TRBJ2-1, with 9 bases fitting TRBD2. The CDR3 contains 15 residues. CDR1 LNHDA and CDR2 SQIVND come from the germline V gene (reference sequence). With 6 bases clipped from V and 1 base from J, the junction kept 4 bases outside the gene matches. CDR3 in amino acids: CASSPTSGSYNEQFF. CDR3 bases: TGTGCCAGTAGCCCAACTAGCGGGTCCTACAATGAGCAGTTCTTC. The full variable domain, completed using reference TRBV19 and TRBJ2-1, is DGGITQSPKYLFRKEGQNVTLSCEQNLNHDAMYWYRQDPGQGLRLIYYSQIVNDFQKGDIAEGYSVSREKKESFPLTVTSAQKNPTAFYLCASSPTSGSYNEQFFGPGTRLTVL.

Many counts were recorded for this clone. J is TRBJ2-3 and V is TRBV6-6; 14 bases line up with TRBD2. Unmatched junction bases numbered 13, after V lost 6 bases and J lost 2 bases. This CDR3 has 19 amino acids. From germline, CDR1 is MNHNY and CDR2 SVGAGI (reference sequence). CDR3 sequence reads: CASRYPPGLAGADTDTQYF. The CDR3, as DNA: TGTGCCAGCAGATACCCCCCGGGACTAGCGGGGGCCGACACAGATACGCAGTATTTT.

This clone was recorded many times. J is TRBJ1-2 and V is TRBV28; D is undetermined. The CDR3 loop spans 13 amino acids. The V end lost 2 bases, the J end lost 3 bases, and 7 bases lay between the germline ends. CDR1 is MDHEN and CDR2 is SYDVKM in the germline V gene. The CDR3 nucleotides are TGTGCCAGCAGTTTAAGCAGGTACTATGGCTACACCTTC. It encodes CASSLSRYYGYTF.

The V gene is TRBV3-1, the J gene TRBJ2-7; D may match TRBD1 or TRBD2 (5 bases each). The CDR3 sequence is 12 residues long. In germline, CDR1 is LGHDT, CDR2 YNNKEL (reference sequence). V was shortened by 6 bases and J by 6 bases, with 12 bases between the two germline ends. The CDR3 spells CASRFAGGEQYF. CDR3 sequence (DNA): TGTGCCAGCAGATTCGCTGGGGGCGAGCAGTACTTC.

This clone was detected many times. The rearrangement joins TRBV6-2 or TRBV6-3 to TRBJ2-1; D is unclear. CDR1 and CDR2 from the germline V gene are MNHEY and SVGEGT. The CDR3 totals 12 residues. The V end was cut by 5 bases, the J end by 1 base, with 3 bases between. The CDR3 loop is CASSISYNEQFF. The CDR3 DNA reads as TGTGCCAGCAGTATTTCCTACAATGAGCAGTTCTTC.

This clone was recorded at least ten times. This chain links TRBV4-1 with TRBJ2-5, with D unclear. Germline-derived CDR1 and CDR2 are MGHRA and YSYEKL. This CDR3 has 11 amino acids. The V gene lost 0 bases and the J gene lost 6 bases, with 2 bases spanning the gap. The CDR3 DNA reads as TGCGCCAGCAGCCAAGAACAGACCCAGTACTTC. This translates into CASSQEQTQYF.

The chain employs TRBV11-1 and TRBJ2-1; D may be TRBD1 (6 bases). This CDR3 spans 13 amino acids. Trimming cost V 1 base and J 6 bases, with 7 bases left between them. Germline lookup yields CDR1 SGHAT and CDR2 FQDESV (reference sequence). The CDR3 here is CASSLDRANEQFF. Written as DNA, the CDR3 is TGTGCCAGCAGCTTAGACAGGGCCAATGAGCAGTTCTTC.

The V and J genes are TRBV27 and TRBJ2-1; D ambiguous. Trimming removed 7 bases from V and 11 bases from J, with 15 bases in between. CDR1 MNHEY and CDR2 SMNVEV come from the germline V gene (reference sequence). This CDR3 contains 12 residues. The CDR3 nucleotides are TGTGCCAGCACTCCCTTCAGTGGAAAGCAGTTCTTC. Residues: CASTPFSGKQFF.

Note on this clone: A read error may account for a junction end that differs from germline. The gene calls are TRBV27 and TRBJ2-6; TRBD2 is a possible D gene (5 bases). The germline V gene encodes CDR1 MNHEY and CDR2 SMNVEV (reference sequence). The CDR3 loop spans 17 amino acids. CDR3: CAGSYRPGSSGANVLTF. The CDR3, as DNA: TGTGCCGGCAGTTACCGACCGGGAAGCTCTGGGGCCAACGTCCTGACTTTC.

CDR3 sequence reads: CSARGGRHEDTF. CDR3 nucleotide sequence: TGCAGTGCTAGAGGGGGCCGGCACGAGGACACCTTC. The V gene is TRBV20-1, the J gene TRBJ1-2; a weak D match, TRBD1 (5 bases). V lost 1 base and J lost 12, with 15 bases in between. This CDR3 spans 12 amino acids. Looked up from germline, CDR1 is DFQATT and CDR2 is SNEGSKA (reference sequence).

The chain links TRBV27 to TRBJ2-7, with TRBD1 matching over 7 bases. CDR1 and CDR2 (germline): MNHEY, SMNVEV (reference sequence). This CDR3 region has 16 residues. V was clipped by 2 bases and J by 5 bases; unmatched bases: 12. Here the CDR3 reads CASSLGTTGDVNEQYF. The DNA of the CDR3 is TGTGCCAGCAGTTTAGGCACTACAGGGGACGTGAACGAGCAGTACTTC.

The table lists this clone with many counts. The chain recombines TRBV20-1 with TRBJ2-5, with 9 bases that match TRBD1. Germline CDR1 is DFQATT and CDR2 is SNEGSKA (reference sequence). Trimming cost V 5 bases and J 8 bases; bases outside gene matches: 15. The CDR3 has 15 amino acids. The CDR3 DNA reads as TGCAGTGCTGACGACCGGGACAGGGTGTCGAATACCCAGTACTTC. Its translation is CSADDRDRVSNTQYF.

This clone was seen many times. The chain has TRBV18 and TRBJ2-5; 7 bases map to TRBD1. After removal of 3 bases from V and 6 bases from J, the junction contained 7 bases not matched to a gene. The CDR3 consists of 14 residues. Per the germline V gene, CDR1 is KGHSH and CDR2 is LQKENI. As DNA, the CDR3 is TGTGCCAGCTCACCCCAAGACAGGGCGAAGACCCAGTACTTC. Its translation: CASSPQDRAKTQYF.

This clone came up many times. V usage is TRBV7-9 and J usage is TRBJ2-7, with TRBD1 matching 8 bases. This CDR3 spans 13 amino acids. Germline V CDR1 and CDR2: SEHNR, FQNEAQ (reference sequence). J lost 5 bases, V lost 3 bases, and 3 bases had no gene match. CDR3 nucleotides: TGTGCCAGCAGCTTCGGACAGGGTGACGAGCAGTACTTC. As protein: CASSFGQGDEQYF.